The 24 T cell receptor beta chains listed next were all sequenced from one sample in a study of human T cells and chemical hapten exposure. Noted time point: patch test 1, 2 weeks after DPC sensitization. Treatment specified: therapeutic diphenylcyclopropenone sensitization with weekly scalp DPC. TCRdb re-called the RACE reads through MiXCR, storing one row per CDR3 protein. The sample records around 120,000 distinct CDR3 sequences, roughly 15% being singletons. Sequenced material: whole blood, taken in connection with sensitization to the hapten diphenylcyclopropenone (DPC). The receptors stem from a man between 18 and 35 years old with alopecia areata. Some clones in this sample may be carry-over from other donors' samples.

This clonotype was seen a handful of times. The rearrangement links TRBV12-3 or TRBV12-4 to TRBJ2-3; TRBD2 aligns across 7 bases. The CDR3 covers 19 residues. V lost 5 bases to trimming and J lost 5 bases; unmatched junction nucleotides: 22. CDR3 nucleotides: TGTGCCAGCAGTCACCTCGGGGGAGGGTCTGGGCCTTCAGGAGATACGCAGTATTTT. Translated: CASSHLGGGSGPSGDTQYF.

Ten or more counts support this clonotype. The chain recombines TRBV29-1 with TRBJ1-2; D is perhaps TRBD1 (5 bases). The V end was cut by 4 bases, the J end by 2 bases, with 11 bases between. This CDR3 region has 13 residues. Germline lookup yields CDR1 SQVTM and CDR2 ANQGSEA. The CDR3 bases are TGCAGCGTTGCGTTGGGGGTAAACTATGGCTACACCTTC. Protein product: CSVALGVNYGYTF.

This clonotype showed up just a few times. This chain joins TRBV10-2 and TRBJ1-6, with D perhaps matching TRBD1 (5 bases). The CDR3 is 14 residues long. V gave up 9 bases and J gave up 7 bases, with 16 bases separating them. The V gene's germline CDR1 is WSHSY and CDR2 SAAADI. The CDR3 sequence is CASTGTEGNSPLHF. The CDR3 region has the DNA TGCGCCAGTACCGGGACGGAAGGGAATTCACCCCTCCACTTT.

This clonotype was recorded many times. The chain links TRBV6-9 to TRBJ2-7, with 8 bases fitting TRBD1. The V segment lost 1 base and the J segment 3 bases; nucleotides outside the gene matches: 8. The length of the CDR3 is 16 residues. In germline, CDR1 is MNHGY, CDR2 SVAAGI. The CDR3 region has the DNA TGTGCCAGCAGTTATTGCCGGGACAGGCTTTTCTACGAGCAGTACTTC. It specifies CASSYCRDRLFYEQYF.

This clonotype has just a few counts. The rearrangement uses TRBV10-3 and TRBJ2-2; a possible D gene is TRBD1 (8 bases). Between the trimmed V and J ends, which lost 7 bases and 5 bases, there was a span of 17 bases. This CDR3 spans 15 amino acids. CDR1 and CDR2 (germline): ENHRY, SYGVKD. CDR3 residues: CAITSDRDYTGELFF. CDR3 bases: TGTGCCATCACCTCGGACAGGGACTATACCGGGGAGCTGTTTTTT.

The table lists this clonotype with many counts. The chain links TRBV12-3 or TRBV12-4 to TRBJ2-2; D not resolved. The CDR3 consists of 11 residues. Trimming removed 3 bases at V and 6 bases at J, with 2 bases between. The CDR3 sequence is CASSFSGELFF. In DNA form, the CDR3 reads TGTGCCAGCAGTTTTTCCGGGGAGCTGTTTTTT.

This clonotype was found a few times. The CDR3 reads CASSLDVRQGELFF. As DNA, the CDR3 is TGTGCCAGCAGCTTGGACGTCAGGCAGGGGGAGCTGTTTTTT. The rearrangement uses TRBV5-4 and TRBJ2-2; the D is unclear. The V end lost 0 bases, the J end lost 8 bases, and 11 bases lay between the germline ends. Germline CDR1 and CDR2: SGHNT and YYREEE (reference sequence). This CDR3 has 14 residues.

The genes are TRBV20-1 and TRBJ1-1; 7 nucleotides agree with TRBD1. Germline V gene sequence: CDR1 DFQATT, CDR2 SNEGSKA (reference sequence). The trim removed 5 bases at V and 0 bases at J, leaving 9 bases unmatched. This CDR3 comprises 15 residues. The CDR3 is CSAEGGQAVNTEAFF. The CDR3 DNA reads as TGCAGTGCTGAGGGCGGACAGGCCGTGAACACTGAAGCTTTCTTT.

A few counts support this clonotype. The chain uses TRBV7-9 and TRBJ2-1; TRBD2 is a possible D gene (5 bases). Germline assignment: CDR1 SEHNR and CDR2 FQNEAQ (reference sequence). Between the trimmed V and J ends, which lost 5 bases and 6 bases, there was a span of 14 bases. This CDR3 contains 14 residues. DNA of the CDR3: TGTGCCAGCAGCGCGACAAGGGAGACCAATGAGCAGTTCTTC. Protein: CASSATRETNEQFF. The full variable domain, in which reference TRBV7-9 and TRBJ2-1 provide the parts outside the CDR3, is DTGVSQNPRHKITKRGQNVTFRCDPISEHNRLYWYRQTLGQGPEFLTYFQNEAQLEKSRLLSDRFSAERPKGSFSTLEIQRTEQGDSAMYLCASSATRETNEQFFGPGTRLTVL.

In this sample, this clonotype turned up a few times. The CDR3 bases are TGCGCCAGCAGCCAAAGGCAGGGTAAACAGCCCCAGCATTTT. This sequence encodes CASSQRQGKQPQHF. The genes are TRBV4-1 and TRBJ1-5, with D perhaps matching TRBD1 (5 bases). Trimming shortened V by 2 bases and J by 7 bases, and 12 bases separated the two germline ends. The CDR3 is 14 amino acids. Germline values: CDR1 MGHRA, CDR2 YSYEKL.

This clonotype was seen more than once but under ten times. The rearrangement uses TRBV24-1 and TRBJ2-2; unclear D gene. The ends were cut back, 5 bases at V and 2 bases at J, with 8 bases in the middle. There are 14 residues in the CDR3. Germline V gene sequence: CDR1 KGHDR, CDR2 SFDVKD. The chain's CDR3 is CATSGQTNTGELFF. The CDR3 DNA reads TGTGCCACCAGTGGGCAGACTAACACCGGGGAGCTGTTTTTT.

This clonotype was observed a handful of times. One end of the junction is discordant with germline, which a read error may explain. The genes are TRBV3-1 and TRBJ2-5; the D is unclear. CDR1 is LGHDT, CDR2 YNNKEL, per germline (reference sequence). This CDR3 has 10 amino acids. As DNA, the CDR3 is TGTGCCAGCAGACAAGAGACCCAGTACTTC. Protein product: CASRQETQYF.

The V gene is TRBV9, the J gene TRBJ1-2; D not certain. V was shortened by 0 bases and J by 5 bases, with 8 bases between the two germline ends. The CDR3 spans 13 residues. Germline CDR1 is SGDLS and CDR2 is YYNGEE. The DNA of the CDR3 is TGTGCCAGCAGCGTAGGTGAAGCGTATGGCTACACCTTC. This encodes CASSVGEAYGYTF.

There are a few counts of this clonotype. The rearrangement joins TRBV7-9 to TRBJ2-3; 8 nucleotides line up with TRBD1. The CDR3 is made up of 16 amino acids. The ends lost 5 bases at V and 1 base at J; junction bases unmatched: 8. The germline V gene has CDR1 SEHNR and CDR2 FQNEAQ (reference sequence). This CDR3 reads CASSVDRDRRTDTQYF. CDR3 in DNA: TGTGCCAGCAGCGTTGACCGGGACAGGCGCACAGATACGCAGTATTTT.

The chain recombines TRBV7-9 with TRBJ2-7; the D call may be TRBD1 or TRBD2 (5 bases each). Germline lookup yields CDR1 SEHNR and CDR2 FQNEAQ (reference sequence). V dropped 3 bases and J dropped 4 bases, with 10 bases sitting between them. The CDR3 totals 13 residues. CDR3 region: CASSFPGSYEQYV. The CDR3 nucleotides are TGTGCCAGCAGCTTCCCAGGGAGTTACGAGCAGTACGTC.

The J gene is TRBJ2-7, the V gene TRBV27; 9 bases map to TRBD1. V dropped 0 bases and J dropped 2; count of bases not matched to a gene: 2. The CDR3 runs to 15 residues. Germline lookup yields CDR1 MNHEY and CDR2 SMNVEV (reference sequence). The CDR3 DNA is TGTGCCAGCAGTTTATCCGGACAGGGGCCCTACGAGCAGTACTTC. This gives the protein CASSLSGQGPYEQYF.

In this sample, this clonotype turned up many times. The genes are TRBV7-6 and TRBJ2-7, with TRBD2 matching 9 bases. The germline V gene encodes CDR1 SGHVS and CDR2 FNYEAQ. The CDR3 loop spans 15 amino acids. The V gene end was trimmed by 5 bases and the J gene end by 1 base; junction bases not matched to a gene: 6. CDR3 loop: CASSTRLADSYEQYF. CDR3 nucleotide sequence: TGTGCCAGCAGCACCCGACTAGCGGATTCCTACGAGCAGTACTTC.

This clonotype was observed a handful of times. V usage is TRBV27 and J usage is TRBJ1-1; no reliable D call. V was shortened by 4 bases and J by 0 bases, with 12 bases between the two germline ends. The CDR3 is made up of 15 amino acids. The germline V gene encodes CDR1 MNHEY and CDR2 SMNVEV (reference sequence). CDR3 coding DNA: TGTGCCAGCAGTTCCCCGGGCCTGATGAACACTGAAGCTTTCTTT. Its translation: CASSSPGLMNTEAFF.

This clonotype has more than one count but fewer than ten. V is TRBV6-2 or TRBV6-3 and J is TRBJ1-2; no clear D gene. V lost 2 bases and J 10 bases, leaving 8 bases between the germline ends. CDR1 is MNHEY and CDR2 is SVGEGT in the germline V gene. The CDR3 runs to 11 residues. CDR3 coding DNA: TGTGCCAGCAGTTACGATGGGATCTACACCTTC. Protein: CASSYDGIYTF.

In this sample, this clonotype turned up a few times. This sequence joins TRBV5-1 and TRBJ1-1, with TRBD1 as a possible D gene (5 bases). V lost 4 bases and J lost 0, with 13 bases in between. Germline V gene lookup returns CDR1 SGHRS and CDR2 YFSETQ. The CDR3 loop spans 15 amino acids. The CDR3: CASSQGEGMNTEAFF. DNA of the CDR3: TGCGCCAGCAGCCAAGGGGAGGGCATGAACACTGAAGCTTTCTTT.

This clonotype was seen at least ten times. V and J are TRBV7-3 and TRBJ1-1; D is unresolved. The germline CDR1 and CDR2 sequences are SGHTA and FQGTGA. Trimming left V 5 bases short and J 0 bases short, with 16 bases between. The CDR3 spans 16 residues. CDR3 residues: CASSRWPGSMNTEAFF. The CDR3 coding sequence is TGTGCCAGCAGCAGGTGGCCGGGGAGCATGAACACTGAAGCTTTCTTT.

The rearrangement uses TRBV24-1 and TRBJ2-2; D is possibly TRBD2 (5 bases). Between the trimmed V and J ends, which lost 4 bases and 1 base, there was a span of 12 bases. The germline gives CDR1 KGHDR, CDR2 SFDVKD. The CDR3 contains 16 residues. This CDR3 reads CATSDSGILNTGELFF. For the CDR3, the DNA is TGTGCCACCAGTGACTCGGGGATATTGAACACCGGGGAGCTGTTTTTT.

The rearrangement uses TRBV4-2 and TRBJ2-3, with 7 bases fitting TRBD1. The CDR3 is made up of 16 amino acids. Per germline, CDR1 LGHNA and CDR2 YNFKEQ. The J segment lost 1 base and the V segment lost 4 bases, leaving 8 bases of the junction unmatched. The CDR3 region has the DNA TGTGCCAGCAGCCCTGGGACAGCAAGGGGCACAGATACGCAGTATTTT. It yields the protein CASSPGTARGTDTQYF.

Regarding this clonotype: This CDR3 fails to terminate in the conserved phenylalanine or tryptophan, so it likely reflects a read error. The genes are TRBV3-1 and TRBJ1-1; unclear D gene. V was cut by 4 bases and J by 0 bases, with 12 bases left in between. The CDR3 totals 15 residues. Germline CDR1 LGHDT, CDR2 YNNKEL (reference sequence). The CDR3 sequence: CASSPGRVMNTEAFI. The CDR3, as DNA: TGTGCCAGCAGCCCAGGAAGGGTCATGAACACTGAAGCTTTCATT.